Shown below are 11 T cell receptor beta chains from a single sample sequenced in a study of Ad26.COV2.S vaccination and SARS-CoV-2 variants. As for treatment: 15 to 20 received Ad26.COV2.S at low or high dose, single or two shots; about 5 received placebo; per-sample allocation not given. Sampling happened 63 days after the first vaccine or placebo injection. Assay used: immunoSEQ multiplex PCR; TCRdb lists only in-frame clones, some missing. The profile covers about 680,000 clones, with around 89% appearing a single time and over 1.3% taken by the ten largest. The sequenced sample was peripheral blood, obtained in a trial of Ad26.COV2.S vaccine versus placebo. The receptors were gathered from a person between 18 and 65 years old who received the Ad26.COV2.S COVID-19 vaccine or a placebo.

The V call is TRBV7-9, the J call TRBJ2-7; D is unclear. Germline assignment: CDR1 SEHNR and CDR2 FQNEAQ (reference sequence). The V gene lost 5 bases and the J gene lost 0 bases, with 8 bases spanning the gap. The CDR3 totals 13 residues. The CDR3 nucleotides read TGTGCCAGCAGCCTCACATCCTCCTACGAGCAGTACTTC. It encodes CASSLTSSYEQYF.

The DNA of the CDR3 is TGTGCCAGCAGGGTACGGGGGGCACACGAGCAGTTCTTC. It specifies CASRVRGAHEQFF. The rearrangement joins TRBV12-3 or TRBV12-4 to TRBJ2-1, with D possibly TRBD2 on 7 matching bases. CDR3 length: 13 residues. With 6 bases removed from V and 10 bases from J, the gap between germline ends came to 16 bases.

The sample holds one count of this clone. V is TRBV13 and J is TRBJ1-2; 7 bases are shared with TRBD1. There are 15 residues in the CDR3. Germline CDR1 and CDR2: PRHDT and FYEKMQ (reference sequence). The trim removed 4 bases at V and 8 bases at J, leaving 13 bases unmatched. CDR3 residues: CASSSHLPTGHGYTF. CDR3 DNA: TGTGCCAGCAGCTCCCACCTTCCGACAGGGCACGGCTACACCTTC. Full variable domain (missing parts from reference TRBV13 and TRBJ1-2): AAGVIQSPRHLIKEKRETATLKCYPIPRHDTVYWYQQGPGQDPQFLISFYEKMQSDKGSIPDRFSAQQFSDYHSELNMSSLELGDSALYFCASSSHLPTGHGYTFGSGTRLTVV.

The rearrangement uses TRBV6-5 and TRBJ1-1; D unresolved. CDR1 is MNHEY and CDR2 is SVGAGI in the germline V gene. The CDR3 is 11 residues long. Trimming removed 5 bases from V and 7 bases from J, with 8 bases in between. For the CDR3, the DNA is TGTGCCAGCAGTCTCTGGGGTGAAGCTTTCTTT. It encodes CASSLWGEAFF.

V and J are TRBV6-5 and TRBJ2-7; no firm D call. The CDR3 is 11 residues long. The V gene's germline CDR1 is MNHEY and CDR2 SVGAGI. V lost 7 bases to trimming and J lost 3 bases, with 7 bases between them. The CDR3 DNA is TGTGCCAGCACTGGGTTCTACGAGCAGTACTTC. This codes for CASTGFYEQYF.

This chain joins TRBV27 and TRBJ1-5, with D hard to call. V lost 6 bases and J 6 bases, leaving 12 bases between the germline ends. The CDR3 is made up of 13 amino acids. Germline V gene lookup returns CDR1 MNHEY and CDR2 SMNVEV (reference sequence). CDR3: CASSTISGQPQHF. The CDR3 DNA reads as TGTGCCAGCAGCACCATCTCCGGTCAGCCCCAGCATTTT.

The V and J genes are TRBV7-2 and TRBJ2-3; 9 bases align to TRBD2. Germline V gives CDR1 SGHTA, CDR2 FQGNSA. The CDR3 is 15 residues long. After removal of 4 bases from V and 4 bases from J, the junction contained 6 bases not matched to a gene. The DNA for the CDR3 is TGTGCCAGCAGCTCTCGGACTAGCGTTGCAGATACGCAGTATTTT. It specifies CASSSRTSVADTQYF.

CDR3: CASSQAISGGRTGELFF. CDR3 bases: TGCGCCAGCAGCCAGGCGATTAGCGGGGGGCGAACCGGGGAGCTGTTTTTT. The chain uses TRBV4-3 and TRBJ2-2, with 10 bases identical to TRBD2. V shed 3 bases and J 5 bases; nucleotides not matched to a gene: 9. This CDR3 contains 17 residues. Germline V gene sequence: CDR1 LGHNA, CDR2 YSLEER.

The chain combines TRBV3-1 (or the pseudogene TRBV3-2) with TRBJ2-1; 7 bases fit TRBD2. J gave up 4 bases and V 4 bases, and 10 bases lay outside the gene matches. The CDR3 loop spans 16 amino acids. Looked up from germline, CDR1 is LGHDT and CDR2 is YNNKEL (reference sequence). Here the CDR3 reads CASSPPRSGSYNEQFF. The CDR3, as DNA: TGTGCCAGCAGCCCTCCACGTAGCGGGTCTTACAATGAGCAGTTCTTC.

This chain links TRBV4-2 with TRBJ2-5; 14 bases fit TRBD2. The CDR3 covers 19 residues. Germline V gene sequence: CDR1 LGHNA, CDR2 YNFKEQ. The junction had 11 bases not matched to a gene; V was cut back by 3 bases and J by 2 bases. The CDR3 is CASSHAAGTSGSRQETQYF. In nucleotides, the CDR3 is TGTGCCAGCAGCCATGCGGCGGGGACTAGCGGGAGTCGGCAAGAGACCCAGTACTTC.

The V gene is TRBV5-1, the J gene TRBJ1-5; D uncertain. Germline CDR1 reads SGHRS; CDR2 reads YFSETQ. V was pared by 0 bases and J by 7 bases, with 14 bases between. The CDR3 is made up of 15 amino acids. CDR3 region: CASSLGGYYGQPQHF. The CDR3 DNA reads as TGCGCCAGCAGCTTGGGGGGATATTATGGGCAGCCCCAGCATTTT.